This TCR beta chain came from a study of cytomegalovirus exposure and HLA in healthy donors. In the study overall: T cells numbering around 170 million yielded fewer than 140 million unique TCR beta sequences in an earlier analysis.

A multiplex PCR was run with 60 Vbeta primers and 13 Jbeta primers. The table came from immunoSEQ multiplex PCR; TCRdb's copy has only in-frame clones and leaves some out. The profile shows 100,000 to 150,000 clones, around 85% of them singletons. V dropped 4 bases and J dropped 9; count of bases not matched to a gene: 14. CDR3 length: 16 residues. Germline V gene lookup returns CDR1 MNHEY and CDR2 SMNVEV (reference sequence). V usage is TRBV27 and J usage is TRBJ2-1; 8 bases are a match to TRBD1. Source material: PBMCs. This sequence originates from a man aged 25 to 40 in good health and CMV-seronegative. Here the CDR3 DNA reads TGTGCCAGCAGTTACCGTCCCGGACAGGGCAGAACTGAGCAGTTCTTC. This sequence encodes CASSYRPGQGRTEQFF.